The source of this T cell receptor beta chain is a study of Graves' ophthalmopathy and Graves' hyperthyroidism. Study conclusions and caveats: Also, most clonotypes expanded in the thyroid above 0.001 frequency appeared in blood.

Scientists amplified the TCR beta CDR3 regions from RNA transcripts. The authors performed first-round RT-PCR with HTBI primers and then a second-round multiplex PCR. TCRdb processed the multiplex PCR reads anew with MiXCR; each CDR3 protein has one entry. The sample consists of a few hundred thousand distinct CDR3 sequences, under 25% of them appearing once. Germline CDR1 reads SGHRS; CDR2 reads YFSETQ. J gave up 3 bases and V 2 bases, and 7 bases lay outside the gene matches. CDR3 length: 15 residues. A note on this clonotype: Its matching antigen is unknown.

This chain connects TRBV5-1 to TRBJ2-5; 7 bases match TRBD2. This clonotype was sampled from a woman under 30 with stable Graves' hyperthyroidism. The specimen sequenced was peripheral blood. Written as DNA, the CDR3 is TGCGCCAGCAGCTTTCTGGCTAGCGGTGAAGAGACCCAGTACTTC. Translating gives CASSFLASGEETQYF.